This TCR beta chain was sequenced for a study of regulatory T cells in long-lasting Graves disease. Germline V gene data show CDR1 as LGHNT and CDR2 as FRNRAP. V was clipped by 1 base and J by 12 bases; unmatched bases: 5. CDR3 length: 14 amino acids. Researchers made TCR beta libraries by using iRepertoire HTBI primers and running Arm-PCR on CDR3 regions. MiXCR, run by TCRdb on the multiplex PCR reads, gives a single entry per CDR3 protein. The sample records hundreds of thousands of distinct CDR3 sequences, roughly 18% being singletons. This clonotype came up a few times. Time point meaning: newly diagnosed GD, antithyroid drugs for less than 3 months. Generation of the TCR library employed RNA extracted from PBMCs.

This sequence originates from a female donor with Graves disease. This chain connects TRBV12-5 to TRBJ2-1, with 11 bases lining up with TRBD2. Specimen: peripheral blood mononuclear cells (PBMCs), collected at new diagnosis, from a patient treated with antithyroid drugs. The CDR3 loop is CASGLGLAGSGQFF. CDR3 nucleotides: TGTGCTAGTGGTTTGGGACTAGCGGGAAGTGGGCAGTTCTTC.